Listed here are 13 T cell receptor beta chains from one sample, sequenced in a study of blood T cell repertoires in COVID-19. Generated by immunoSEQ multiplex PCR, the TCRdb table keeps only in-frame clones and is missing some. The sample carries approximately 290,000 clones, about 80% recorded once. The sequenced material came from peripheral blood. The source of these receptors is a person in their 70s with COVID-19, enrolled during active disease.

The chain recombines TRBV5-1 with TRBJ1-2, with 8 positions matching TRBD1. The CDR3 totals 14 residues. The V gene end was trimmed by 4 bases and the J gene end by 6 bases; junction bases not matched to a gene: 8. Per the germline V gene, CDR1 is SGHRS and CDR2 is YFSETQ. CDR3 region: CASSIRGQVDGYTF. CDR3 sequence (DNA): TGCGCCAGCAGCATCAGGGGGCAAGTGGATGGCTACACCTTC.

As for this clone: Other DNA sequences in the same sample also yield this CDR3. This chain links TRBV30 with TRBJ2-1; TRBD2 is a possible D gene (6 bases). CDR1 GTSNPN and CDR2 SVGIG come from the germline V gene (reference sequence). V lost 0 bases and J lost 0, with 9 bases in between. This CDR3 spans 15 amino acids. DNA for the CDR3: TGTGCCTGGAGTGTGGGAGGAAGCTCCTACAATGAGCAGTTCTTC. Its translation is CAWSVGGSSYNEQFF.

The chain couples TRBV5-1 to TRBJ2-1, with unresolved D. The CDR3 covers 13 residues. The germline gives CDR1 SGHRS, CDR2 YFSETQ. V was trimmed by 9 bases and J by 5 bases, leaving 15 bases between them. The CDR3 nucleotides read TGCGCCAAAGCCCGATGTGGTGACAATGAGCAGTTCTTC. Translation: CAKARCGDNEQFF.

In this sample, this clone turned up once. V is TRBV5-1 and J is TRBJ1-2; 8 bases line up with TRBD1. Germline trimming cut 4 bases from V and 3 bases from J; bases unmatched to any gene: 5. Per germline, CDR1 SGHRS and CDR2 YFSETQ. The CDR3 is 14 residues long. DNA for the CDR3: TGCGCCAGCAGCAAGCAGGGGGCGGACTATGGCTACACCTTC. It yields the protein CASSKQGADYGYTF.

V usage is TRBV24-1 and J usage is TRBJ1-2; possibly TRBD1 for D (6 bases). The ends were cut back, 0 bases at V and 7 bases at J, with 14 bases in the middle. The CDR3 has 15 amino acids. The V gene's germline CDR1 is KGHDR and CDR2 SFDVKD. The CDR3 DNA is TGTGCCACCAGTGATTTGCCTGGGGGCGTGGGTGGCTACACCTTC. This gives the protein CATSDLPGGVGGYTF.

This rearrangement joins TRBV4-3 to TRBJ2-2; D is possibly TRBD2 (5 bases). The CDR3 contains 18 residues. Trimming stripped 4 bases from V and 1 base from J, with 19 bases between. Per germline, CDR1 LGHNA and CDR2 YSLEER. The CDR3 loop is CASSPEALSGLNTGELFF. In nucleotides, the CDR3 is TGCGCCAGCAGCCCTGAGGCACTCAGCGGCCTGAACACCGGGGAGCTGTTTTTT.

The sample holds one count of this clone. CDR3 nucleotide sequence: TGTGCCAGCAGCCTCGTGAGGAGCGGGGGGTGGATCACTAGCACAGATACGCAGTATTTT. Amino acids: CASSLVRSGGWITSTDTQYF. This rearrangement joins TRBV3-1 (or the pseudogene TRBV3-2) to TRBJ2-3; 9 nucleotides match TRBD2. The junction had 17 bases not matched to a gene; V was cut back by 4 bases and J by 0 bases. This CDR3 contains 20 residues. Per the germline V gene, CDR1 is LGHDT and CDR2 is YNNKEL (reference sequence).

This clone was observed a single time. The chain carries TRBV27 and TRBJ2-3; maybe TRBD2 (6 bases). Germline CDR1 is MNHEY and CDR2 is SMNVEV (reference sequence). CDR3 length: 16 residues. V dropped 2 bases and J dropped 0 bases, with 12 bases sitting between them. The CDR3 spells CASSLLPGTSTDTQYF. For the CDR3, the DNA is TGTGCCAGCAGTTTACTCCCAGGGACTAGCACAGATACGCAGTATTTT.

The chain carries TRBV12-3 or TRBV12-4 and TRBJ1-2; D is possibly TRBD1 (6 bases). This CDR3 comprises 12 residues. V was clipped by 4 bases and J by 7 bases, with 10 bases between them. Written as DNA, the CDR3 is TGTGCCAGCAGTTGGACAGTTGGTGGCTACACCTTC. Amino acids: CASSWTVGGYTF.

V is TRBV2 and J is TRBJ1-5, with a weak D call TRBD1 (6 bases). The V end was cut by 4 bases, the J end by 6 bases, with 13 bases between. Germline loops: CDR1 SNHLY, CDR2 FYNNEI. The CDR3 covers 14 residues. As DNA, the CDR3 is TGTGCCAGCAGTGGTGGGGGGGGCGGTCAGCCCCAGCATTTT. This translates into CASSGGGGGQPQHF.

This clone appeared a single time. J is TRBJ1-1 and V is TRBV5-1; 7 bases agree with TRBD1. The CDR3 has 16 residues. V was pared by 3 bases and J by 1 base, with 9 bases of the junction left unmatched. Germline loops: CDR1 SGHRS, CDR2 YFSETQ. This CDR3 is CASSSSPGTANTEAFF. The CDR3 nucleotides are TGCGCCAGCAGCTCGTCCCCCGGGACAGCGAACACTGAAGCTTTCTTT.

This rearrangement joins TRBV28 to TRBJ2-7, with TRBD1 matching 11 bases. This CDR3 contains 14 residues. CDR1 is MDHEN and CDR2 is SYDVKM in the germline V gene. V gave up 6 bases and J gave up 5 bases; unmatched junction bases: 6. The CDR3 loop is CASRGQGATHEQYF. In DNA form, the CDR3 reads TGTGCCAGCAGAGGACAGGGGGCCACCCACGAGCAGTACTTC. Full variable domain (missing parts from reference TRBV28 and TRBJ2-7): DVKVTQSSRYLVKRTGEKVFLECVQDMDHENMFWYRQDPGLGLRLIYFSYDVKMKEKGDIPEGYSVSREKKERFSLILESASTNQTSMYLCASRGQGATHEQYFGPGTRLTVT.

The chain couples TRBV9 to TRBJ2-3; maybe TRBD1 (5 bases). V was pared by 3 bases and J by 2 bases, with 16 bases between. This CDR3 has 16 amino acids. Per the germline V gene, CDR1 is SGDLS and CDR2 is YYNGEE. CDR3 sequence reads: CASSEVGLASTDTQYF. CDR3 in DNA: TGTGCCAGCAGCGAGGTGGGGCTCGCCTCCACAGATACGCAGTATTTT. The full variable domain, with the rest looked up from reference TRBV9 and TRBJ2-3, is DSGVTQTPKHLITATGQRVTLRCSPRSGDLSVYWYQQSLDQGLQFLIQYYNGEERAKGNILERFSAQQFPDLHSELNLSSLELGDSALYFCASSEVGLASTDTQYFGPGTRLTVL.